This T cell receptor beta chain derives from a study of blood T cell repertoires in COVID-19. Per germline, CDR1 WNHNN and CDR2 SYGVQD (reference sequence). This CDR3 comprises 19 residues. Losses at the gene ends were 3 bases for V and 5 bases for J; bases not matched to a gene: 17. Sequenced by immunoSEQ multiplex PCR; TCRdb stores in-frame clones only, minus some. The repertoire has hundreds of thousands of clones, over 80% of them found once; the top ten carry approximately 3.8%. The TCR comes from a woman in her fifties or sixties with active or convalescent COVID-19. Sequenced sample: peripheral blood. V gene TRBV10-1 combines with J gene TRBJ2-2, with 8 bases identical to TRBD2. The CDR3 here is CASSDTNLAAGVWTGELFF. CDR3 coding DNA: TGCGCCAGCAGTGATACTAATTTAGCAGCGGGAGTATGGACCGGGGAGCTGTTTTTT.